The sample holds one count of the clone carrying this T cell receptor beta chain. The source of the sample is a study of blood T cell repertoires in COVID-19. At the level of the study: Italy, Spain and the United States were the sources of the convalescent and acute COVID-19 samples. PBMCs, B-cell-depleted T cells, or T cells provided the cDNA or gDNA that made up the material.

V was shortened by 5 bases and J by 6 bases, with 17 bases between the two germline ends. Germline CDR1 reads SGHNT; CDR2 reads YENEEA. The CDR3 runs 15 residues. Per the original data handling: Reference gene primers were amplified, and this amplification served to estimate nucleated cell counts. Sequencing was performed with immunoSEQ multiplex PCR; in TCRdb, only in-frame clones are kept and a portion is missing. V, J and clone size were drawn from that table, and D and trimming were deduced from the DNA. This table holds about 240,000 clones, approximately 82% found once. The V call is TRBV11-3, the J call TRBJ2-1; tentatively, D is TRBD1 (5 bases). The clonotype comes from a young man who had recovered from COVID-19. Input material: peripheral blood. In DNA form, the CDR3 reads TGTGCCAGCAGCCCCCAAGGACACCAGATCAATGAGCAGTTCTTC. Its translation: CASSPQGHQINEQFF. The full variable domain, its missing parts supplied by reference TRBV11-3 and TRBJ2-1, is EAGVVQSPRYKIIEKKQPVAFWCNPISGHNTLYWYLQNLGQGPELLIRYENEEAVDDSQLPKDRFSAERLKGVDSTLKIQPAELGDSAVYLCASSPQGHQINEQFFGPGTRLTVL.